The rows below give T cell receptor beta chains drawn from one sample of a study of cytomegalovirus exposure and HLA in healthy donors. Assay: immunoSEQ multiplex PCR; the TCRdb copy retains only in-frame clones and omits some. The sample shows more than 100,000 clones, 75% to 85% of them seen only once. The source material was PBMCs. These TCRs come from a woman aged 45-59 years in good health and CMV-seropositive. The CDR3 runs from the conserved cysteine through the conserved F or W. The D gene is left open where the match is weak. Clone size is given for some rows only: seen once, a few or many times, or a class if the clone is expanded.

clone_size: NA
d_call: NA
cdr3_length: 12
v_call: TRBV28
j_call: TRBJ1-2
cdr3_aa: CASSFRDYGYTF
cdr3_nt: TGTGCCAGCAGTTTCAGGGACTATGGCTACACCTTC

clone_size: NA
d_call: TRBD1
cdr3_length: 15
v_call: TRBV7-9
j_call: TRBJ1-2
cdr3_aa: CASSLGGQNLYGYTF
cdr3_nt: TGTGCCAGCAGCTTGGGGGGACAGAACCTCTATGGCTACACCTTC

clone_size: once
d_call: TRBD2
cdr3_length: 11
v_call: TRBV30
j_call: TRBJ2-7
cdr3_aa: CAWSGGGEQYF
cdr3_nt: TGTGCCTGGAGTGGGGGGGGCGAGCAGTACTTC

clone_size: few
d_call: TRBD2
cdr3_length: 17
v_call: TRBV14
j_call: TRBJ2-1
cdr3_aa: CASSPRLAGGPGNEQFF
cdr3_nt: TGTGCCAGCAGCCCCCGACTAGCGGGGGGGCCGGGTAATGAGCAGTTCTTC

clone_size: NA
d_call: NA
cdr3_length: 13
v_call: TRBV10-3
j_call: TRBJ1-5
cdr3_aa: CATHRGENQPQHF
cdr3_nt: TGTGCCACCCACCGGGGAGAGAATCAGCCCCAGCATTTT

clone_size: NA
d_call: TRBD1
cdr3_length: 12
v_call: TRBV2
j_call: TRBJ1-2
cdr3_aa: CASEQGYDGYTF
cdr3_nt: TGTGCCAGCGAACAGGGGTACGATGGCTACACCTTC

clone_size: NA
d_call: NA
cdr3_length: 14
v_call: TRBV5-6
j_call: TRBJ2-5
cdr3_aa: CASSLGGVKETQYF
cdr3_nt: TGTGCCAGCAGCCTCGGAGGGGTAAAAGAGACCCAGTACTTC

clone_size: NA
d_call: NA
cdr3_length: 16
v_call: TRBV6-6
j_call: TRBJ2-3
cdr3_aa: CASSPRLQYSTDTQYF
cdr3_nt: TGTGCCAGCAGCCCCCGACTTCAATACAGCACAGATACGCAGTATTTT

clone_size: NA
d_call: TRBD1
cdr3_length: 13
v_call: TRBV12-5
j_call: TRBJ2-7
cdr3_aa: CASGLDLTGEQYF
cdr3_nt: TGTGCTAGTGGTTTGGATCTGACAGGGGAGCAGTACTTC

clone_size: NA
d_call: TRBD2
cdr3_length: 15
v_call: TRBV2
j_call: TRBJ2-7
cdr3_aa: CASSRLAGLSYEQYF
cdr3_nt: TGTGCCAGCAGCCGACTAGCGGGCCTCTCCTACGAGCAGTACTTC

clone_size: NA
d_call: TRBD2
cdr3_length: 16
v_call: TRBV5-1
j_call: TRBJ2-1
cdr3_aa: CASSLAWAGAYNEQFF
cdr3_nt: TGCGCCAGCAGCTTGGCGTGGGCGGGAGCCTACAATGAGCAGTTCTTC

clone_size: once
d_call: TRBD1
cdr3_length: 15
v_call: TRBV15
j_call: TRBJ2-1
cdr3_aa: CATSRVTGGRNEQFF
cdr3_nt: TGTGCCACCAGCAGAGTGACAGGGGGACGCAATGAGCAGTTCTTC

clone_size: NA
d_call: NA
cdr3_length: 13
v_call: TRBV6-6
j_call: TRBJ2-5
cdr3_aa: CASSPAGVETQYF
cdr3_nt: TGTGCCAGCAGCCCCGCCGGAGTGGAGACCCAGTACTTC

clone_size: NA
d_call: NA
cdr3_length: 15
v_call: TRBV9
j_call: TRBJ2-7
cdr3_aa: CASSVGPRGTYEQYF
cdr3_nt: TGTGCCAGCAGCGTAGGACCCAGGGGAACCTACGAGCAGTACTTC

clone_size: NA
d_call: NA
cdr3_length: 16
v_call: TRBV5-1
j_call: TRBJ2-1
cdr3_aa: CASSLDGDQTYNEQFF
cdr3_nt: TGCGCCAGCAGCTTGGACGGGGATCAGACCTACAATGAGCAGTTCTTC

clone_size: NA
d_call: TRBD2
cdr3_length: 15
v_call: TRBV6-6
j_call: TRBJ2-7
cdr3_aa: CASSYSFVAGYEQYF
cdr3_nt: TGTGCCAGCAGTTACTCCTTTGTAGCGGGATACGAGCAGTACTTC

clone_size: NA
d_call: TRBD1
cdr3_length: 15
v_call: TRBV5-1
j_call: TRBJ1-5
cdr3_aa: CASSLLGQYNQPQHF
cdr3_nt: TGCGCCAGCAGCTTGTTGGGACAGTACAATCAGCCCCAGCATTTT

clone_size: NA
d_call: NA
cdr3_length: 13
v_call: TRBV13
j_call: TRBJ2-7
cdr3_aa: CASSLGPGWEQYF
cdr3_nt: TGTGCCAGCAGCTTAGGCCCGGGGTGGGAGCAGTACTTC

clone_size: NA
d_call: TRBD1
cdr3_length: 15
v_call: TRBV9
j_call: TRBJ1-1
cdr3_aa: CASSVSGQGVSGAFF
cdr3_nt: TGTGCCAGCAGCGTATCGGGACAGGGTGTATCGGGAGCTTTCTTT

clone_size: NA
d_call: NA
cdr3_length: 13
v_call: TRBV29-1
j_call: TRBJ1-2
cdr3_aa: CSALDSTMYGYTF
cdr3_nt: TGCAGCGCCCTGGACTCAACTATGTATGGCTACACCTTC

clone_size: NA
d_call: NA
cdr3_length: 14
v_call: TRBV6-5
j_call: TRBJ2-2
cdr3_aa: CASSPLTSTGELFF
cdr3_nt: TGTGCCAGCAGTCCTCTGACAAGCACCGGGGAGCTGTTTTTT

clone_size: once
d_call: NA
cdr3_length: 16
v_call: TRBV25-1
j_call: TRBJ1-2
cdr3_aa: CASSEWEGGSAYGYTF
cdr3_nt: TGTGCCAGCAGTGAATGGGAAGGGGGAAGTGCCTATGGCTACACCTTC

clone_size: NA
d_call: NA
cdr3_length: 13
v_call: TRBV6-5
j_call: TRBJ2-7
cdr3_aa: CASMPSRFDEQYF
cdr3_nt: TGTGCCAGCATGCCTAGCCGGTTTGACGAGCAGTACTTC

clone_size: few
d_call: NA
cdr3_length: 14
v_call: TRBV6-1
j_call: TRBJ2-3
cdr3_aa: CASARRESDDTQYF
cdr3_nt: TGTGCCAGCGCTAGGAGGGAGAGTGACGATACGCAGTATTTT

clone_size: NA
d_call: TRBD1
cdr3_length: 18
v_call: TRBV15
j_call: TRBJ2-3
cdr3_aa: CATSRDMGDRGSADTQYF
cdr3_nt: TGTGCCACCAGCAGAGATATGGGGGACAGGGGAAGTGCAGATACGCAGTATTTT

clone_size: once
d_call: NA
cdr3_length: 13
v_call: TRBV28
j_call: TRBJ2-3
cdr3_aa: CASSPTSTDTQYF
cdr3_nt: TGTGCCAGCAGTCCCACTAGCACAGATACGCAGTATTTT

clone_size: NA
d_call: TRBD1
cdr3_length: 13
v_call: TRBV7-9
j_call: TRBJ1-2
cdr3_aa: CASSLIGTVGYTF
cdr3_nt: TGTGCCAGCAGTCTAATCGGGACAGTCGGCTACACCTTC

clone_size: NA
d_call: TRBD1
cdr3_length: 15
v_call: TRBV18
j_call: TRBJ1-2
cdr3_aa: CASSTSQTGVRGYTF
cdr3_nt: TGTGCCAGCTCAACCTCCCAGACAGGGGTTCGGGGCTACACCTTC

clone_size: NA
d_call: TRBD1
cdr3_length: 14
v_call: TRBV9
j_call: TRBJ1-1
cdr3_aa: CASSVVGDRGQAFF
cdr3_nt: TGTGCCAGCAGCGTAGTCGGGGACAGGGGGCAAGCTTTCTTT

clone_size: few
d_call: TRBD2
cdr3_length: 15
v_call: TRBV19
j_call: TRBJ2-1
cdr3_aa: CASSIRGSSYNEQFF
cdr3_nt: TGTGCCAGTAGTATCCGCGGGAGCTCCTACAATGAGCAGTTCTTC

clone_size: few
d_call: NA
cdr3_length: 15
v_call: TRBV18
j_call: TRBJ2-7
cdr3_aa: CASSRYWTESYEQYF
cdr3_nt: TGTGCCAGCTCACGATACTGGACAGAGTCCTACGAGCAGTACTTC

clone_size: NA
d_call: NA
cdr3_length: 12
v_call: TRBV27
j_call: TRBJ1-6
cdr3_aa: CASSFRSFPLHF
cdr3_nt: TGTGCCAGCAGTTTTAGAAGTTTTCCCCTCCACTTT

clone_size: NA
d_call: NA
cdr3_length: 15
v_call: TRBV18
j_call: TRBJ1-2
cdr3_aa: CASSKGADSFYGYTF
cdr3_nt: TGTGCCAGCTCTAAAGGGGCCGACAGTTTCTATGGCTACACCTTC

clone_size: NA
d_call: TRBD2
cdr3_length: 17
v_call: TRBV9
j_call: TRBJ2-3
cdr3_aa: CASSVFRAGALTDTQYF
cdr3_nt: TGTGCCAGCAGCGTATTTCGAGCGGGGGCACTCACAGATACGCAGTATTTT

clone_size: NA
d_call: NA
cdr3_length: 14
v_call: TRBV6-1
j_call: TRBJ2-5
cdr3_aa: CASFGWGVQETQYF
cdr3_nt: TGTGCCAGTTTTGGATGGGGGGTCCAAGAGACCCAGTACTTC

clone_size: NA
d_call: TRBD2
cdr3_length: 17
v_call: TRBV18
j_call: TRBJ2-5
cdr3_aa: CASSPRTSGGAKETQYF
cdr3_nt: TGTGCCAGCTCACCACGGACTAGCGGGGGGGCCAAAGAGACCCAGTACTTC

clone_size: NA
d_call: NA
cdr3_length: 14
v_call: TRBV7-2
j_call: TRBJ2-2
cdr3_aa: CASSLGLDTGELFF
cdr3_nt: TGTGCCAGCAGCTTAGGACTCGACACCGGGGAGCTGTTTTTT

clone_size: NA
d_call: TRBD2
cdr3_length: 13
v_call: TRBV5-1
j_call: TRBJ2-7
cdr3_aa: CASRSSGYYEQYF
cdr3_nt: TGCGCCAGCAGGTCTAGCGGGTACTACGAGCAGTACTTC

clone_size: NA
d_call: NA
cdr3_length: 14
v_call: TRBV19
j_call: TRBJ2-1
cdr3_aa: CASSNTGSYNEQFF
cdr3_nt: TGTGCCAGTAGTAACACAGGGTCCTACAATGAGCAGTTCTTC

clone_size: few
d_call: NA
cdr3_length: 14
v_call: TRBV6-5
j_call: TRBJ1-1
cdr3_aa: CASILREESNEAFF
cdr3_nt: TGTGCCAGCATCTTACGGGAAGAGTCCAATGAAGCTTTCTTT

clone_size: NA
d_call: TRBD2
cdr3_length: 17
v_call: TRBV5-4
j_call: TRBJ2-1
cdr3_aa: CASSLEPLGREGNEQFF
cdr3_nt: TGTGCCAGCAGCCTGGAGCCCCTAGGGCGGGAGGGGAATGAGCAGTTCTTC

clone_size: NA
d_call: NA
cdr3_length: 15
v_call: TRBV2
j_call: TRBJ2-6
cdr3_aa: CASSGWLSGANGLTF
cdr3_nt: TGTGCCAGCAGTGGTTGGCTCTCTGGGGCCAACGGCCTGACTTTC

clone_size: NA
d_call: NA
cdr3_length: 13
v_call: TRBV7-3
j_call: TRBJ2-1
cdr3_aa: CASSFRGGNEQFF
cdr3_nt: TGTGCCAGCAGCTTTAGGGGGGGGAATGAGCAGTTCTTC

clone_size: NA
d_call: NA
cdr3_length: 16
v_call: TRBV7-2
j_call: TRBJ1-6
cdr3_aa: CASSLDYRSTYSPLHF
cdr3_nt: TGTGCCAGCAGCTTAGACTACAGGTCTACTTATTCACCCCTCCACTTT

clone_size: NA
d_call: NA
cdr3_length: 11
v_call: TRBV20-1
j_call: TRBJ2-7
cdr3_aa: CSVRGTYEQYF
cdr3_nt: TGCAGTGTTCGGGGAACCTACGAGCAGTACTTC

clone_size: NA
d_call: TRBD1
cdr3_length: 14
v_call: TRBV27
j_call: TRBJ2-7
cdr3_aa: CASSSPGTGYEQYF
cdr3_nt: TGTGCCAGCAGTTCTCCCGGGACAGGCTACGAGCAGTACTTC

clone_size: few
d_call: TRBD2
cdr3_length: 14
v_call: TRBV11-3
j_call: TRBJ2-1
cdr3_aa: CASSLEGGSYEQFF
cdr3_nt: TGTGCCAGCAGCTTAGAAGGCGGGAGCTATGAGCAGTTCTTC

clone_size: NA
d_call: NA
cdr3_length: 14
v_call: TRBV30
j_call: TRBJ2-5
cdr3_aa: CAWSAAAFWETQYF
cdr3_nt: TGTGCCTGGAGTGCGGCGGCGTTTTGGGAGACCCAGTACTTC

clone_size: NA
d_call: TRBD1
cdr3_length: 14
v_call: TRBV19
j_call: TRBJ2-7
cdr3_aa: CASREGASSYEQYF
cdr3_nt: TGTGCCAGTCGTGAGGGGGCGAGCTCCTACGAGCAGTACTTC

clone_size: NA
d_call: NA
cdr3_length: 17
v_call: TRBV7-2
j_call: TRBJ2-1
cdr3_aa: CASSFRWATDSYNEQFF
cdr3_nt: TGTGCCAGCAGCTTCCGCTGGGCTACCGACTCCTACAATGAGCAGTTCTTC

clone_size: NA
d_call: TRBD1
cdr3_length: 15
v_call: TRBV5-5
j_call: TRBJ1-4
cdr3_aa: CASSTRGQRDEKLFF
cdr3_nt: TGTGCCAGCAGCACGCGGGGACAGAGAGATGAAAAACTGTTTTTT

clone_size: NA
d_call: NA
cdr3_length: 14
v_call: TRBV7-9
j_call: TRBJ1-1
cdr3_aa: CASSLEHWNTEAFF
cdr3_nt: TGTGCCAGCAGCTTAGAGCACTGGAACACTGAAGCTTTCTTT

clone_size: NA
d_call: TRBD1
cdr3_length: 15
v_call: TRBV27
j_call: TRBJ1-6
cdr3_aa: CASSQRQGNNSPLHF
cdr3_nt: TGTGCCAGCAGTCAGCGACAGGGAAATAATTCACCCCTCCACTTT

clone_size: NA
d_call: NA
cdr3_length: 15
v_call: TRBV5-8
j_call: TRBJ1-5
cdr3_aa: CASSRGLRSNQPQHF
cdr3_nt: TGTGCCAGCAGCCGGGGACTACGAAGCAATCAGCCCCAGCATTTT

clone_size: NA
d_call: NA
cdr3_length: 14
v_call: TRBV30
j_call: TRBJ1-1
cdr3_aa: CAWSKPGRETEAFF
cdr3_nt: TGTGCCTGGAGTAAGCCAGGGCGGGAGACTGAAGCTTTCTTT

clone_size: once
d_call: TRBD2
cdr3_length: 16
v_call: TRBV5-3
j_call: TRBJ2-7
cdr3_aa: CARSTRGTSGGYEQYF
cdr3_nt: TGTGCCAGAAGCACCCGAGGGACTAGCGGGGGTTACGAGCAGTACTTC

clone_size: NA
d_call: TRBD1
cdr3_length: 15
v_call: TRBV18
j_call: TRBJ1-5
cdr3_aa: CASSPQTGDNQPQHF
cdr3_nt: TGTGCCAGCTCACCACAAACAGGGGACAATCAGCCCCAGCATTTT

clone_size: NA
d_call: TRBD1
cdr3_length: 16
v_call: TRBV14
j_call: TRBJ1-2
cdr3_aa: CASSQDHRGRNYGYTF
cdr3_nt: TGTGCCAGCAGCCAAGACCACAGGGGGCGAAACTATGGCTACACCTTC

clone_size: once
d_call: TRBD1
cdr3_length: 14
v_call: TRBV10-3
j_call: TRBJ2-7
cdr3_aa: CAIRPGQIGYEQYF
cdr3_nt: TGTGCCATCAGGCCGGGACAGATCGGTTACGAGCAGTACTTC